Only one count was recorded for the clone carrying this T cell receptor (beta chain). Libraries were prepared by immunoSEQ multiplex PCR; TCRdb keeps only in-frame clonotypes and omits some of them. The sample consists of about 200,000 clones, approximately 86% of them appearing once. This sample stems from a study of blood T cell repertoires in COVID-19. Study as a whole: Sources were T cells, B-cell-depleted T cells, or PBMCs; the material itself was cDNA or gDNA.

The sequencing input was PBMCs or T cells enriched from blood (not recorded which). The sequence derives from a woman in her thirties or forties with acute COVID-19.

The CDR3 reads CASSRTDNTEAFF. The CDR3 DNA follows: TGTGCCAGCTCACGCACAGATAACACTGAAGCTTTCTTT. This chain connects TRBV18 to TRBJ1-1; no clear D gene. CDR3 length equals 13 residues. In germline, CDR1 is KGHSH, CDR2 LQKENI. V lost 4 bases, J lost 2 bases, and 8 bases lay in between.